This TCR beta chain was identified during a study of shared clonotypes between healthy human individuals. Clones were sequenced by immunoSEQ multiplex PCR, and TCRdb holds only the in-frame ones, with some missing. The sample records approximately 2,000,000 clones, about 93% being singletons. With respect to this clone: Other nucleotide sequences in the sample specify the same CDR3.

Naive CD8 isolation took CD45RO-negative cells positively selected for CCR7 and excluded terminally differentiated effector memory CD45RA+ cells. Trimming stripped 5 bases from V and 5 bases from J, with 15 bases between. Germline CDR1 and CDR2: MNHEY and SMNVEV (reference sequence). CDR3 length equals 14 residues. The rearrangement links TRBV27 to TRBJ1-2, with D uncertain. The sequencing sample was made of naive CD8+ T cells from PBMCs. This TCR was recovered from a man between 18 and 35 years old in good health. Some clones in this sample may be carry-over from other donors' samples. Here the CDR3 DNA reads TGTGCCAGCAGTCCCCTGGGTCAGGTATATGGCTACACCTTC. Protein sequence: CASSPLGQVYGYTF.